Sequencing of this T cell receptor beta chain was carried out in a study of CD4+ T cells in melanoma. The sample holds a few counts of this clone. Germline lookup yields CDR1 SGHAT and CDR2 FQNNGV. This CDR3 has 13 residues. V was pared by 5 bases and J by 4 bases, with 11 bases between. Using immunoSEQ multiplex PCR, the repertoire was profiled, and TCRdb retains in-frame clones only, with some absent. The sample comprises 15,000 or so clones, over 55% of which are singletons, and about 14% rests with the top ten. Sequences were obtained from cells from a culture (not recorded whether cultured in vitro). The TCR sequence derives from a human donor with melanoma. The chain combines TRBV11-2 with TRBJ1-2; possibly TRBD1 for D (6 bases). The CDR3 DNA follows: TGTGCCAGCAGCCCCGGACAGAGCTATGGCTACACCTTC. Translating gives CASSPGQSYGYTF.